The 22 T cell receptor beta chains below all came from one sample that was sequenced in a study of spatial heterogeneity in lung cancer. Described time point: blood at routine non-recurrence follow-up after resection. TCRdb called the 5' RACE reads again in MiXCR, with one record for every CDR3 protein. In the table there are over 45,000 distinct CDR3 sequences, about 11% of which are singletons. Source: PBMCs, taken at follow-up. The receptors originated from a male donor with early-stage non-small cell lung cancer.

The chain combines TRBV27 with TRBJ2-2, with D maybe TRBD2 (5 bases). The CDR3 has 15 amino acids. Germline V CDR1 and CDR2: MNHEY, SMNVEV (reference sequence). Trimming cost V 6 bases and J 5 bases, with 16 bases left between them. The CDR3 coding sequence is TGTGCCAGCAGCCTGGGCCTTCCGGGGACCGGGGAGCTGTTTTTT. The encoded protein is CASSLGLPGTGELFF.

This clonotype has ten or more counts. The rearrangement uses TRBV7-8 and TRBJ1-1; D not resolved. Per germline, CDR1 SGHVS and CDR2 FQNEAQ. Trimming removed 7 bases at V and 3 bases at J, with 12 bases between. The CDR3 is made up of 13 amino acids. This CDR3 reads CASTLVSDTEAFF. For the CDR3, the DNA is TGTGCCAGCACCCTAGTCTCAGACACTGAAGCTTTCTTT.

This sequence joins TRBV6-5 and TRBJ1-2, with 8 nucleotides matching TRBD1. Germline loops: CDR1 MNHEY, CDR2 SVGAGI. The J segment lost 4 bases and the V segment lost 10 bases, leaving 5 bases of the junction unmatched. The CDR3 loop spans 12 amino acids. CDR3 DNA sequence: TGTGCCACCGTGGACAGGGCCTATGGCTACACCTTC. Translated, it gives CATVDRAYGYTF.

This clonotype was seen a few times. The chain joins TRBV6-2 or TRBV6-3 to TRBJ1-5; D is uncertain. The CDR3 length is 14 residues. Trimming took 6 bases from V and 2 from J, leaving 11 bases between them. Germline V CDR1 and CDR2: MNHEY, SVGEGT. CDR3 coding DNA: TGTGCCAGCAGCCAGGACGGAGGCAATCAGCCCCAGCATTTT. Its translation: CASSQDGGNQPQHF.

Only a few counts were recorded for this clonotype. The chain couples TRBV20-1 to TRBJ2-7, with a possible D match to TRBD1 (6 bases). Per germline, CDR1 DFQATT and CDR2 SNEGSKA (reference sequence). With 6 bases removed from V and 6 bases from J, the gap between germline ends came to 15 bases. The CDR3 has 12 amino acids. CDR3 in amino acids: CSAGTMEAEQYF. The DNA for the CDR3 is TGCAGTGCCGGGACAATGGAGGCCGAGCAGTACTTC.

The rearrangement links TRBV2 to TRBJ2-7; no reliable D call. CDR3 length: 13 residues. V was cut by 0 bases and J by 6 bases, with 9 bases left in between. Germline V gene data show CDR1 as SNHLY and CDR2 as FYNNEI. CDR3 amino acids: CASSEAGIGEQYF. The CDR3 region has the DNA TGTGCCAGCAGTGAAGCTGGGATCGGCGAGCAGTACTTC.

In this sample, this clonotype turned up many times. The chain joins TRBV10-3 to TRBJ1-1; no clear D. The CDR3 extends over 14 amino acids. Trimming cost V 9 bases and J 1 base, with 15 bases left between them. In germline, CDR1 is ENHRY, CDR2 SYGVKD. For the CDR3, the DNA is TGTGCCATACTAGTGAAACCGGGGAACACTGAAGCTTTCTTT. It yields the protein CAILVKPGNTEAFF.

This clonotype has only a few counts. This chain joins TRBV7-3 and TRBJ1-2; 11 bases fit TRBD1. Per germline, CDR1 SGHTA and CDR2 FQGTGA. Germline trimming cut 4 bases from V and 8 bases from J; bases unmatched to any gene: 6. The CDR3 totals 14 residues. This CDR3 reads CASSSGQGAEGYTF. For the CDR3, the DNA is TGTGCCAGCAGCTCCGGACAGGGGGCAGAAGGCTACACCTTC.

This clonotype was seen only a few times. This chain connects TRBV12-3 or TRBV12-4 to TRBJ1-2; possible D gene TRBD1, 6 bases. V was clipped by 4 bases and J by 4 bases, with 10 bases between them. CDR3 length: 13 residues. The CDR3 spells CASSSGQSYGYTF. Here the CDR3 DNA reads TGTGCCAGCAGTTCCGGACAGAGCTATGGCTACACCTTC.

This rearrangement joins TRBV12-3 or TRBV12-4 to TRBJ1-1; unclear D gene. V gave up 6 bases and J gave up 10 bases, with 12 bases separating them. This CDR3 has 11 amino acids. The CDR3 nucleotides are TGTGCCAGCAGCTCCCTCTCCTTAGCTTTCTTT. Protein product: CASSSLSLAFF.

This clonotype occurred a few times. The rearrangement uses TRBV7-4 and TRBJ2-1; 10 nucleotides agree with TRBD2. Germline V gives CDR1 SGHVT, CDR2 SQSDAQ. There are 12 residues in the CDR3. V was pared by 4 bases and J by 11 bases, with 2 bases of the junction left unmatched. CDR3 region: CASSYSGRQQFF. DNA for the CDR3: TGTGCCAGCAGCTATAGCGGGAGGCAGCAGTTCTTC.

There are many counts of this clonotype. CDR3 coding DNA: TGTGCCAGCACCATGGGGGGCGGGAGCACTGAAGCTTTCTTT. Amino acids: CASTMGGGSTEAFF. The chain carries TRBV12-3 or TRBV12-4 and TRBJ1-1, with a tentative D call TRBD1 (6 bases). The CDR3 is 14 residues long. Trimming pared 7 bases from V and 4 bases from J, leaving 16 bases between.

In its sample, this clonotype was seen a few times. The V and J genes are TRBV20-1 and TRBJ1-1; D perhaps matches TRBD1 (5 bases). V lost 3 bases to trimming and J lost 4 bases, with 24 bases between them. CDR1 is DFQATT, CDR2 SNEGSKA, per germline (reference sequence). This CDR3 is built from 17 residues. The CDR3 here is CSARVPGRAGLGTEAFF. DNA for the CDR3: TGCAGTGCTAGGGTCCCGGGAAGAGCAGGGCTGGGCACTGAAGCTTTCTTT.

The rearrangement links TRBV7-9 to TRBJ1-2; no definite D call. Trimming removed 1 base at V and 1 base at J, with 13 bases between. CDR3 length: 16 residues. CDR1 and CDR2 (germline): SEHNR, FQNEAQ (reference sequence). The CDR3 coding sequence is TGTGCCAGCAGCTTAGGATTAGGGAGCCGTAACTATGGCTACACCTTC. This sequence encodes CASSLGLGSRNYGYTF.

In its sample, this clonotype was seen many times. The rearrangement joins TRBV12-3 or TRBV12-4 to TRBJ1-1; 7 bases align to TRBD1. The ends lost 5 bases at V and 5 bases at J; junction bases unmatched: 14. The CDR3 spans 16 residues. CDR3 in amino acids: CASSPQSGQMRTEAFF. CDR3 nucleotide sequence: TGTGCCAGCAGTCCCCAATCGGGACAGATGAGAACTGAAGCTTTCTTT.

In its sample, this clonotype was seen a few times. CDR3 bases: TGCAGTGCTGAGACAGGGGGCATGAGTACTGAGCAGTTCTTC. Its translation is CSAETGGMSTEQFF. The chain uses TRBV20-1 and TRBJ2-1, with 10 bases matching TRBD1. Germline CDR1 DFQATT, CDR2 SNEGSKA (reference sequence). The length of the CDR3 is 14 residues. The ends lost 5 bases at V and 9 bases at J; junction bases unmatched: 10.

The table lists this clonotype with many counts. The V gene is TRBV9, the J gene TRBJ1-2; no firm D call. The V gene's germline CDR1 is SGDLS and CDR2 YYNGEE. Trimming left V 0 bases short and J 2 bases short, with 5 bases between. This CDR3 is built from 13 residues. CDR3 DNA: TGTGCCAGCAGCGTAGATCTCAACTATGGCTACACCTTC. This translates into CASSVDLNYGYTF.

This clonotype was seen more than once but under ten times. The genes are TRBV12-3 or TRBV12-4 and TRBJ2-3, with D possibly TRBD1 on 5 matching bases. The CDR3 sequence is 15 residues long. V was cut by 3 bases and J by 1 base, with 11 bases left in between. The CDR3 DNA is TGTGCCAGCAGTTTTTATAGGGGTGGCACAGATACGCAGTATTTT. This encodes CASSFYRGGTDTQYF.

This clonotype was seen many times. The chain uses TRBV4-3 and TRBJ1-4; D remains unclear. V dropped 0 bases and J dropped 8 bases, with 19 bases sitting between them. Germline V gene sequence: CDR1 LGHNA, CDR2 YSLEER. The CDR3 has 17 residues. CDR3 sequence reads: CASSQDSSPTKPEKLFF. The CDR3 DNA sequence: TGCGCCAGCAGCCAAGATTCATCCCCGACAAAACCAGAAAAACTGTTTTTT.

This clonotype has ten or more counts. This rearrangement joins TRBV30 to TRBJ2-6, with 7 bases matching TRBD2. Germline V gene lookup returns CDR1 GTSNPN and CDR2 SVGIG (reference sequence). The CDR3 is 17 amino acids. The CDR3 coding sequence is TGTGCGATTGAGCGGGGTAGCGCCCTCTCTGGGGCCAACGTCCTGACTTTC. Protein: CAIERGSALSGANVLTF.

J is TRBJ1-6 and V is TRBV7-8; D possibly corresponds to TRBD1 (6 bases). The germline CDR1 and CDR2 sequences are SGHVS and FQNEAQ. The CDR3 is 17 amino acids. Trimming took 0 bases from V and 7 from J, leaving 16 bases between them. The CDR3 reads CASSLAMAGGRNSPLHF. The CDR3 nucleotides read TGTGCCAGCAGCTTAGCTATGGCCGGGGGGCGGAATTCACCCCTCCACTTT.

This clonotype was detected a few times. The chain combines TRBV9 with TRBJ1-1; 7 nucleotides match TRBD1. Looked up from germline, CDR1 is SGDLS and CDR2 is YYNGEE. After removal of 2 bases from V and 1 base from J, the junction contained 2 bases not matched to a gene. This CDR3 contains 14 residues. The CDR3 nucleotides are TGTGCCAGCAGCGTCCAGGGGGGGAACACTGAAGCTTTCTTT. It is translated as CASSVQGGNTEAFF.